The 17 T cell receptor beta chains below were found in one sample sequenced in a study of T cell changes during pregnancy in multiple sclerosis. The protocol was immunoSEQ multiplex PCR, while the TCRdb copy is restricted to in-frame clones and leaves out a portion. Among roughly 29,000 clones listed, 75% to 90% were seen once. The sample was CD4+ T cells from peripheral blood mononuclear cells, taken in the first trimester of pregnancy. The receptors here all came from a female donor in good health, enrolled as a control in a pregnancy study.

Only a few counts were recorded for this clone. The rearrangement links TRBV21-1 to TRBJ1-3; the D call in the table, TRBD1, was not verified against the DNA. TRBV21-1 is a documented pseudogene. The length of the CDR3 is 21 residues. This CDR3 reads CASSKVTRRTGEPRSGNTIYF. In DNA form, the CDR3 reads TGTGCCAGCAGCAAAGTGACGAGGAGAACAGGGGAGCCCCGCTCTGGAAACACCATATATTTT.

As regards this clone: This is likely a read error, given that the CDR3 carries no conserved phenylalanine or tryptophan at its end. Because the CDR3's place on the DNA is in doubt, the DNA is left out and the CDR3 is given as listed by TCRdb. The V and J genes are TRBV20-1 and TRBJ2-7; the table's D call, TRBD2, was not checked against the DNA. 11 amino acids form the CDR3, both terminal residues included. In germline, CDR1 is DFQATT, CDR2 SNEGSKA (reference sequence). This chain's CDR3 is CSARSELAGGI.

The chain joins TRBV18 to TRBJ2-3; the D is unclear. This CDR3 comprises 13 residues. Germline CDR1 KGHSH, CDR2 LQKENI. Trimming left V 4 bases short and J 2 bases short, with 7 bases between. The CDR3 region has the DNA TGTGCCAGCTCACTCTCCTACACAGATACGCAGTATTTT. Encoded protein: CASSLSYTDTQYF.

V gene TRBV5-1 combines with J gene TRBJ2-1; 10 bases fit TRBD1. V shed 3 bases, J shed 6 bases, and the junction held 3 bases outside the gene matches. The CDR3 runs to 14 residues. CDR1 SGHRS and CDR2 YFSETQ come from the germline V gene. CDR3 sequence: CASSYGQGGNEQFF. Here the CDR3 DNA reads TGCGCCAGCAGCTACGGACAGGGGGGCAATGAGCAGTTCTTC.

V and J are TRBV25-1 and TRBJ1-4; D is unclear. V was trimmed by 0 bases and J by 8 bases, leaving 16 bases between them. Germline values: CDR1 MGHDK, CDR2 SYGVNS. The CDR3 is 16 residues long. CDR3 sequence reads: CASSEYRSVENEKLFF. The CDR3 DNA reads TGTGCCAGCAGTGAATACCGATCTGTCGAGAACGAAAAACTGTTTTTT. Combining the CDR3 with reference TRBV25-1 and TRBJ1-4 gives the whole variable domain EADIYQTPRYLVIGTGKKITLECSQTMGHDKMYWYQQDPGMELHLIHYSYGVNSTEKGDLSSESTVSRIRTEHFPLTLESARPSHTSQYLCASSEYRSVENEKLFFGSGTQLSVL.

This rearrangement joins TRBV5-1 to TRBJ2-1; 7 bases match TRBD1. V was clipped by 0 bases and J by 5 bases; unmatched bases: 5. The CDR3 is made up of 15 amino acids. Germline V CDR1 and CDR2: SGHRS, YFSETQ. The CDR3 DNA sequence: TGCGCCAGCAGCTTGGGAGGGGGCTCGAACAATGAGCAGTTCTTC. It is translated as CASSLGGGSNNEQFF. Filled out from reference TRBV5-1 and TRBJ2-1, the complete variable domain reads KAGVTQTPRYLIKTRGQQVTLSCSPISGHRSVSWYQQTPGQGLQFLFEYFSETQRNKGNFPGRFSGRQFSNSRSEMNVSTLELGDSALYLCASSLGGGSNNEQFFGPGTRLTVL.

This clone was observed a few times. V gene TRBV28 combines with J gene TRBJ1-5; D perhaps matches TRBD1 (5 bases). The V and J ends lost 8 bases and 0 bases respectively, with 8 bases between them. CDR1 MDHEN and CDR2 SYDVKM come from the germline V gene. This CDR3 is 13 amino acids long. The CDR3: CASATASNQPQHF. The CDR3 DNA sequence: TGTGCCAGCGCGACAGCTAGCAATCAGCCCCAGCATTTT.

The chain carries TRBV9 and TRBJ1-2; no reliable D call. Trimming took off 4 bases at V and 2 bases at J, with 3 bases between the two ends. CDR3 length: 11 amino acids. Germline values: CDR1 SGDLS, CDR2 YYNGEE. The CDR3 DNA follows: TGTGCCAGCAGCCGGAACTATGGCTACACCTTC. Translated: CASSRNYGYTF.

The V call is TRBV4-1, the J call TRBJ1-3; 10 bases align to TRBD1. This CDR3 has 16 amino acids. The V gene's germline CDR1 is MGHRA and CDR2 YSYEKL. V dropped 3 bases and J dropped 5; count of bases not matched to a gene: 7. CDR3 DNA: TGCGCCAGCAGCCACCCCCGGACAGGGGGGAGAAACACCATATATTTT. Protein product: CASSHPRTGGRNTIYF.

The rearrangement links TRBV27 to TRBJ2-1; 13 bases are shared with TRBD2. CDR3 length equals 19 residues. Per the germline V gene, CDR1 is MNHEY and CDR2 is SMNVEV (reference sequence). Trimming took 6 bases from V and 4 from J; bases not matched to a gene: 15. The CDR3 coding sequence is TGTGCCAGCAGACGAAATCGTCCCGGGACTAGCGGGGTTTACAATGAGCAGTTCTTC. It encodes CASRRNRPGTSGVYNEQFF.

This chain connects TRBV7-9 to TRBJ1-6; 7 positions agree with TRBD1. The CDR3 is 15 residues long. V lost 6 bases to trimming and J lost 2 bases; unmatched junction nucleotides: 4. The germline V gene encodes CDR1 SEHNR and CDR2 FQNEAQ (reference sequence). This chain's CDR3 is CASSLQGTYNSPLHF. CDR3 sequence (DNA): TGTGCCAGCAGTTTACAGGGGACCTATAATTCACCCCTCCACTTT.

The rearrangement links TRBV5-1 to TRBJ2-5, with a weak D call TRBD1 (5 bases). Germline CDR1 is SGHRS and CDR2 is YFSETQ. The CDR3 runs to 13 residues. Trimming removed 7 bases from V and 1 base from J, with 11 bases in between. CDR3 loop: CASQVQGQETQYF. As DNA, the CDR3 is TGCGCCAGCCAGGTTCAGGGCCAAGAGACCCAGTACTTC.

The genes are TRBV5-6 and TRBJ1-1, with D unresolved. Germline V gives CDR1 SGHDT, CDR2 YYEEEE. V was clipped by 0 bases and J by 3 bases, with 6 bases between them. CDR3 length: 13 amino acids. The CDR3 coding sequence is TGTGCCAGCAGCTTGGAAACGGACACTGAAGCTTTCTTT. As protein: CASSLETDTEAFF.

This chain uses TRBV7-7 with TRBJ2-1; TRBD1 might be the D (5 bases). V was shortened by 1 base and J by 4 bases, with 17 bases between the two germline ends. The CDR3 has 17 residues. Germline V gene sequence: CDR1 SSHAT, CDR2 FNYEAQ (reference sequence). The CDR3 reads CASSLVDRTTNYNEQFF. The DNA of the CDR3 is TGTGCCAGCAGCTTAGTCGATCGGACAACCAATTACAATGAGCAGTTCTTC.

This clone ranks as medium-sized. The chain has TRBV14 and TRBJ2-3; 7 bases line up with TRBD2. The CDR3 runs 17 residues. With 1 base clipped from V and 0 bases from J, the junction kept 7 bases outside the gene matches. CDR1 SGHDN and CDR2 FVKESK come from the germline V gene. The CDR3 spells CASSQAAGATSTDTQYF. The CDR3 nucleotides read TGTGCCAGCAGCCAAGCGGCGGGAGCAACTAGCACAGATACGCAGTATTTT.

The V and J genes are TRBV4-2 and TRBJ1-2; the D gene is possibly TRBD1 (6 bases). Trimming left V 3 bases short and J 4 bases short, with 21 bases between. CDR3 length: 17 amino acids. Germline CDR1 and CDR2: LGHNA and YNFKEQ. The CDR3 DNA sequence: TGTGCCAGCAGCCAGGCACTCCGGGACACGGGCCGCTATGGCTACACCTTC. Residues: CASSQALRDTGRYGYTF.

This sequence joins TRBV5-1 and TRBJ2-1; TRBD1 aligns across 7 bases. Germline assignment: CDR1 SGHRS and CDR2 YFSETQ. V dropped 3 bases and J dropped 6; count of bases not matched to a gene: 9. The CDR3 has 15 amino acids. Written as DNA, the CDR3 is TGCGCCAGCAGCTATGGGACAGCCTGGGGCAATGAGCAGTTCTTC. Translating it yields CASSYGTAWGNEQFF.